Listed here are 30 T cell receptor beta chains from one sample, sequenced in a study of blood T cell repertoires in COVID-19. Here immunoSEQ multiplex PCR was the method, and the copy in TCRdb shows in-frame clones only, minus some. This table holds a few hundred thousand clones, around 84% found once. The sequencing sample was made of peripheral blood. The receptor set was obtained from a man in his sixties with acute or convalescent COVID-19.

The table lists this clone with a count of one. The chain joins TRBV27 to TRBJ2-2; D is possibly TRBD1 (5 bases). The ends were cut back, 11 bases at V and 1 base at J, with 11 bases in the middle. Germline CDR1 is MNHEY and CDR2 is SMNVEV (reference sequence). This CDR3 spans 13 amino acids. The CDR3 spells CAARVLNTGELFF. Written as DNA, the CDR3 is TGTGCCGCCAGGGTACTGAACACCGGGGAGCTGTTTTTT.

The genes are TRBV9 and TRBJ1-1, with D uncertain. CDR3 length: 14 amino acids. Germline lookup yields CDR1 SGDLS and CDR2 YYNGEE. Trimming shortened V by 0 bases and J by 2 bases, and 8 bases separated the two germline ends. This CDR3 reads CASSVVAENTEAFF. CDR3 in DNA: TGTGCCAGCAGCGTAGTGGCAGAAAACACTGAAGCTTTCTTT.

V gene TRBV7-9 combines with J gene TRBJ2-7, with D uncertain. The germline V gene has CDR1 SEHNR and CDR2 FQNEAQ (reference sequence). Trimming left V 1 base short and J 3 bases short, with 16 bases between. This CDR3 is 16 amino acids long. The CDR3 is CASSLVAGVHFYEQYF. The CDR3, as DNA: TGTGCCAGCAGCTTAGTCGCCGGAGTTCACTTCTACGAGCAGTACTTC. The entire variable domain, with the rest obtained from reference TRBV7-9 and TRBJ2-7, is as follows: DTGVSQNPRHKITKRGQNVTFRCDPISEHNRLYWYRQTLGQGPEFLTYFQNEAQLEKSRLLSDRFSAERPKGSFSTLEIQRTEQGDSAMYLCASSLVAGVHFYEQYFGPGTRLTVT.

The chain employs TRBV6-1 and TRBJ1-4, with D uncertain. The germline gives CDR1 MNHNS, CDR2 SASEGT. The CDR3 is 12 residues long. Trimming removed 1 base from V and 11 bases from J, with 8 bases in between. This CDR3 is CASSEVSRKLFF. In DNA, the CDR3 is TGTGCCAGCAGTGAAGTTTCGCGGAAACTGTTTTTT.

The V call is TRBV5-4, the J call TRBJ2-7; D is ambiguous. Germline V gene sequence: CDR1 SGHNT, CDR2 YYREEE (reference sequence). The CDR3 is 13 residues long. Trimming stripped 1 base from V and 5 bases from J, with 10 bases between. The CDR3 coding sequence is TGTGCCAGCAGCTTGTTTCCAGGTGACGAGCAGTACTTC. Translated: CASSLFPGDEQYF.

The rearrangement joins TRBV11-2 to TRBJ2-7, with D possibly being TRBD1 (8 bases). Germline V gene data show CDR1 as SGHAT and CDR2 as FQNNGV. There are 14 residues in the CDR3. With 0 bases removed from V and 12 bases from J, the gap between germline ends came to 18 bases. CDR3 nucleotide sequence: TGTGCCAGCAGCTTAGACATAGGGGGGGGACAGGCGTACTTC. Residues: CASSLDIGGGQAYF.

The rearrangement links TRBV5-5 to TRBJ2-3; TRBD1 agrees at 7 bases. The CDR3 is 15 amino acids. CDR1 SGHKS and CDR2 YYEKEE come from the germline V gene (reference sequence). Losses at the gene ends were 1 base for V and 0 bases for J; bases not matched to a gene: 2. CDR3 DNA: TGTGCCAGCAGCTTGTGGACAGGCAGCACAGATACGCAGTATTTT. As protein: CASSLWTGSTDTQYF.

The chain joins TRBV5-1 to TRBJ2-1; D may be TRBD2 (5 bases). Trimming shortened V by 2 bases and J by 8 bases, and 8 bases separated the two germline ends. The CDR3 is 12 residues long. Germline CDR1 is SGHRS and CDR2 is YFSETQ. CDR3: CASSLLVDEQFF. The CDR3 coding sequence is TGCGCCAGCAGCTTACTAGTCGATGAGCAGTTCTTC.

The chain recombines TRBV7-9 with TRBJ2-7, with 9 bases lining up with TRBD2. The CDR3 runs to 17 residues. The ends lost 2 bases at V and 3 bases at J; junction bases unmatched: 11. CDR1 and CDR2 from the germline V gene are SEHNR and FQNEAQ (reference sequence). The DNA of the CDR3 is TGTGCCAGCAGCTTATCCCCGGGACTAGCTCCCCGCTACGAGCAGTACTTC. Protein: CASSLSPGLAPRYEQYF. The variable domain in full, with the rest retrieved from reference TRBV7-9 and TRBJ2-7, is DTGVSQNPRHKITKRGQNVTFRCDPISEHNRLYWYRQTLGQGPEFLTYFQNEAQLEKSRLLSDRFSAERPKGSFSTLEIQRTEQGDSAMYLCASSLSPGLAPRYEQYFGPGTRLTVT.

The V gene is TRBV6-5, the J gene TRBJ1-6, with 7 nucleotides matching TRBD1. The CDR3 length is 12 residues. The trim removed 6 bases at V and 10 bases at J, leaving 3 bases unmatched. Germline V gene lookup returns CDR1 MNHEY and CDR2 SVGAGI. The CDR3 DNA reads TGTGCCAGCAGGGCAGGGGGATCACCCCTCCACTTT. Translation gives CASRAGGSPLHF.

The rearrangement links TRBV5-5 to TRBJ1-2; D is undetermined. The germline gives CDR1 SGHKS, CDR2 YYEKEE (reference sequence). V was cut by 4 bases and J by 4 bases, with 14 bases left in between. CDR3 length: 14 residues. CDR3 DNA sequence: TGTGCCAGCAGCCCGGAGGTGGGGTTCTATGGCTACACCTTC. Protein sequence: CASSPEVGFYGYTF.

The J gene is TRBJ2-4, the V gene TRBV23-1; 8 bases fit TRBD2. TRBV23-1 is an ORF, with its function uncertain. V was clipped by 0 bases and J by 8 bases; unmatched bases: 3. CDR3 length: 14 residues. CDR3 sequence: CASSQSPGGDIQYF. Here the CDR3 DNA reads TGCGCCAGCAGTCAATCACCGGGAGGGGACATTCAGTACTTC.

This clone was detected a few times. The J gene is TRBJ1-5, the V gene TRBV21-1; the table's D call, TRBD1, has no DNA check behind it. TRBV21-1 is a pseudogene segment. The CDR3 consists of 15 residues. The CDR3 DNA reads TGTGCCAGCAGCAAACAACGGGACACCAATCAGCCCCAGCATTTT. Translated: CASSKQRDTNQPQHF.

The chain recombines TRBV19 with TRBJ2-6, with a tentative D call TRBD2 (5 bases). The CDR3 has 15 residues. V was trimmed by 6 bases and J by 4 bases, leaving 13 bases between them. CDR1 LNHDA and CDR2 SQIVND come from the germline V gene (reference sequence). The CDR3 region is CASRDFVPGANVLTF. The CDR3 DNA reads TGTGCCAGTAGGGACTTTGTCCCGGGGGCCAACGTCCTGACTTTC.

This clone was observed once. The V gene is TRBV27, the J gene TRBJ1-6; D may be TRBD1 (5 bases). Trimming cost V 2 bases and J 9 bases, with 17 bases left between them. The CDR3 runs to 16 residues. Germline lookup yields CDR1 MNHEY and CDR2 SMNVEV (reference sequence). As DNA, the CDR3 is TGTGCCAGCAGTTTAAACCCCCGGGGGGGGAGTTCACCCCTCCACTTT. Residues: CASSLNPRGGSSPLHF.

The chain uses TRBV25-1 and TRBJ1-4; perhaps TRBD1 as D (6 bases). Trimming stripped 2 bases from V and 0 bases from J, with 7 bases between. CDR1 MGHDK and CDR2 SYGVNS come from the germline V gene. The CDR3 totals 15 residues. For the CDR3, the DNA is TGTGCCAGCAGTGAAGAGGGGGCAACTAATGAAAAACTGTTTTTT. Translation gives CASSEEGATNEKLFF.

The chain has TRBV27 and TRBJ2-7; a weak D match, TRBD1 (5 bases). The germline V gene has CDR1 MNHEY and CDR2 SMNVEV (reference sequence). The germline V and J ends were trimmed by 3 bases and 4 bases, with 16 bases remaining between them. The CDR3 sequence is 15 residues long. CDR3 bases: TGTGCCAGCAGTTTCCTCTCGGTAGGGGCGTACGAGCAGTACTTC. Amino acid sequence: CASSFLSVGAYEQYF.

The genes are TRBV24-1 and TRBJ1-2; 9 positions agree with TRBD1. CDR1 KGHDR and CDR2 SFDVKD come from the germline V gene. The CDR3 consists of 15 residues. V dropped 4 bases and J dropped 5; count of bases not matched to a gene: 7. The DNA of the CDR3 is TGTGCCACCAGTGACGAGGACAGGGGTGTATATGGCTACACCTTC. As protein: CATSDEDRGVYGYTF.

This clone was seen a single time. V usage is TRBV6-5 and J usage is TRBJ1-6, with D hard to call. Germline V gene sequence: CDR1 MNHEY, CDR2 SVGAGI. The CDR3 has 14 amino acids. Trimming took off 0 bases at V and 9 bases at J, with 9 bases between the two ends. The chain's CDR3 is CASSYSPTFSPLHF. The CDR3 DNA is TGTGCCAGCAGTTACTCGCCCACATTTTCACCCCTCCACTTT.

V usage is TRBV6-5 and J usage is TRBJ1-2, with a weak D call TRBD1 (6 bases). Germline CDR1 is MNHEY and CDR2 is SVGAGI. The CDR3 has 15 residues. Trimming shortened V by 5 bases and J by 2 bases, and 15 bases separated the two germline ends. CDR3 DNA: TGTGCCAGCAGTCTCAGGGGCGCCTCAAACTATGGCTACACCTTC. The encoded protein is CASSLRGASNYGYTF.

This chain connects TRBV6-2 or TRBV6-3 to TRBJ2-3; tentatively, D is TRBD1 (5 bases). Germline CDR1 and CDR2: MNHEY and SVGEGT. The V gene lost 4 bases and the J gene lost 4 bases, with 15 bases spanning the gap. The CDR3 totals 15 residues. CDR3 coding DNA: TGTGCCAGCAGTTCCGCAGGGTCTGGAGCAGATACGCAGTATTTT. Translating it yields CASSSAGSGADTQYF.

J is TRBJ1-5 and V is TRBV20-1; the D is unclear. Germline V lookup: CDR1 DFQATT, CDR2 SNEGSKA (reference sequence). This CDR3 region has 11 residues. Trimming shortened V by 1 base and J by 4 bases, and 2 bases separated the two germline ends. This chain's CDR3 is CSARVNQPQHF. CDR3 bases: TGCAGTGCTAGAGTAAATCAGCCCCAGCATTTT.

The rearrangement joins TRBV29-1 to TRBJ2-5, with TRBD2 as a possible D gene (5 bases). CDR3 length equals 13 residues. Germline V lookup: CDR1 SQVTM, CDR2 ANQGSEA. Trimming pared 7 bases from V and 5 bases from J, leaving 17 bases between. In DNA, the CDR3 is TGCAGCGCCGAGGAGAGGGCCTGGGAGACCCAGTACTTC. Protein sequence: CSAEERAWETQYF.

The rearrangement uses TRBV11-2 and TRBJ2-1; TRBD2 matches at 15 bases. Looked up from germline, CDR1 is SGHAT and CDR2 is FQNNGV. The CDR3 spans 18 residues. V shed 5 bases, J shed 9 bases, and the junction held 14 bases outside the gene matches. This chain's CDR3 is CASSPGTSGRTGGGEQFF. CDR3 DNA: TGTGCCAGCAGCCCCGGGACTAGCGGGAGGACCGGGGGAGGTGAGCAGTTCTTC.

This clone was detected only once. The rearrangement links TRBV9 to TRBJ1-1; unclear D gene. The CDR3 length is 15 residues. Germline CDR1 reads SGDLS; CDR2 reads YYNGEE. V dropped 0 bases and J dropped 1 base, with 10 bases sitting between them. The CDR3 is CASSVDNSPNTEAFF. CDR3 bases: TGTGCCAGCAGCGTAGATAACAGCCCGAACACTGAAGCTTTCTTT. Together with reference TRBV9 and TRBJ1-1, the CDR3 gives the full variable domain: DSGVTQTPKHLITATGQRVTLRCSPRSGDLSVYWYQQSLDQGLQFLIQYYNGEERAKGNILERFSAQQFPDLHSELNLSSLELGDSALYFCASSVDNSPNTEAFFGQGTRLTVV.

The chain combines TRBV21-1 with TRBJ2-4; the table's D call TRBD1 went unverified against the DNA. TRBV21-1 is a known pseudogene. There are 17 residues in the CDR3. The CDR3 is CASSNPRQRLAKNIQYF. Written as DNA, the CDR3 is TGTGCCAGCAGCAATCCCCGACAGCGACTAGCCAAAAACATTCAGTACTTC.

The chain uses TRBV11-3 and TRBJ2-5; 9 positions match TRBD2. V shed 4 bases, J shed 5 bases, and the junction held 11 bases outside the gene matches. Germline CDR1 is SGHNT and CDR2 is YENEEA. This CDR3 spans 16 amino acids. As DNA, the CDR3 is TGTGCCAGCAGCTCGAGCGCGGGGGGGGCGTGGGAGACCCAGTACTTC. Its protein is CASSSSAGGAWETQYF.

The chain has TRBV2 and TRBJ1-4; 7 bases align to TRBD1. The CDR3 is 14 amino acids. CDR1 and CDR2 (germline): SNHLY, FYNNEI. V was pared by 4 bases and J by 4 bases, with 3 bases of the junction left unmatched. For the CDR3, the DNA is TGTGCCAGCAGTGGACAGGGCGGTAATGAAAAACTGTTTTTT. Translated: CASSGQGGNEKLFF.

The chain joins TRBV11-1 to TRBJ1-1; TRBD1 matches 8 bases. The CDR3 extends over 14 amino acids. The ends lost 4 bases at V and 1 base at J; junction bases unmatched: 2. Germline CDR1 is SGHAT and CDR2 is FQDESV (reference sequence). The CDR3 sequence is CASSSQGGNTEAFF. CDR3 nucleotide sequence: TGTGCCAGCAGCTCACAGGGGGGGAACACTGAAGCTTTCTTT.

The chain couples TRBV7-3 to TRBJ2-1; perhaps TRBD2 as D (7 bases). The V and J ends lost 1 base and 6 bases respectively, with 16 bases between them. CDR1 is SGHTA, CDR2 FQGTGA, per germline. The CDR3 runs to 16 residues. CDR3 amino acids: CASSLRGGATSNEQFF. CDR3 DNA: TGTGCCAGCAGCTTAAGAGGGGGGGCAACCTCCAATGAGCAGTTCTTC.